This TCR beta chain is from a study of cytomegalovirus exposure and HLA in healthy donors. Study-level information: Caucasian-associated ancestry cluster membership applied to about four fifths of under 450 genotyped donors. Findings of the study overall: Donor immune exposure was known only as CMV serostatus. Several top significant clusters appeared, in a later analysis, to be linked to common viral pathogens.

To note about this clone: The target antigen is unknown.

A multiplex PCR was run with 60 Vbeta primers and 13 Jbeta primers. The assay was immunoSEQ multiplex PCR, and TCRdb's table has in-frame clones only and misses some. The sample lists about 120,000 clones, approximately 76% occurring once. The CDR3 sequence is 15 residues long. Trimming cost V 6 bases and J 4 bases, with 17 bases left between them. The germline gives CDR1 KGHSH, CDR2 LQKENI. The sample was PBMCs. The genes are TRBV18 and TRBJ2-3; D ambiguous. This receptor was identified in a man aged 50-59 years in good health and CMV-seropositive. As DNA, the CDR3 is TGTGCCAGCTCCCCGACGAGAGCAAGCGCAGATACGCAGTATTTT. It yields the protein CASSPTRASADTQYF.